Each of the 21 T cell receptor beta chains below was sequenced from the same sample in a study of neurological immune-mediated disorders. TCRdb reanalysed the 5' RACE reads using MiXCR and keeps one entry per CDR3 protein. Of tens of thousands of distinct CDR3 sequences listed, around an eighth were seen once; the top ten hold more than 20%. The sample taken for sequencing was PBMCs. These receptors were taken from a woman aged 45-65 years with HTLV-1-associated myelopathy (HAM/TSP).

This clonotype was seen at least ten times. The CDR3 spells CASSQDREGQETQYF. In DNA, the CDR3 is TGTGCCAGCAGCCAAGACAGGGAGGGGCAAGAGACCCAGTACTTC. The chain carries TRBV3-1 and TRBJ2-5; the match to TRBD2 covers 7 bases. Germline CDR1 is LGHDT and CDR2 is YNNKEL (reference sequence). The V gene end was trimmed by 0 bases and the J gene end by 2 bases; junction bases not matched to a gene: 3. The CDR3 covers 15 residues.

The gene calls are TRBV7-2 and TRBJ1-2, with D possibly matching TRBD1 (5 bases). The CDR3 loop spans 15 amino acids. Trimming took 4 bases from V and 4 from J, leaving 16 bases between them. The germline V gene has CDR1 SGHTA and CDR2 FQGNSA. This CDR3 reads CASSSQQGARYGYTF. Here the CDR3 DNA reads TGTGCCAGCAGCTCCCAGCAGGGTGCTCGCTATGGCTACACCTTC.

Many counts were recorded for this clonotype. The rearrangement uses TRBV28 and TRBJ1-5; D is ambiguous. The CDR3 length is 15 residues. The germline gives CDR1 MDHEN, CDR2 SYDVKM. V was shortened by 5 bases and J by 2 bases, with 13 bases between the two germline ends. This chain's CDR3 is CASSGEGAGNQPQHF. CDR3 nucleotides: TGTGCCAGCAGTGGGGAGGGCGCGGGCAATCAGCCCCAGCATTTT.

V usage is TRBV7-6 and J usage is TRBJ1-5, with 7 bases aligning to TRBD1. V shed 1 base and J 8 bases; nucleotides not matched to a gene: 11. The CDR3 is 16 residues long. Germline CDR1 SGHVS, CDR2 FNYEAQ. The CDR3 region is CASSLGGRGRNKPQHF. In nucleotides, the CDR3 is TGTGCCAGCAGCTTAGGGGGCAGGGGGAGGAATAAGCCCCAGCATTTT. The full variable domain, with the rest looked up from reference TRBV7-6 and TRBJ1-5, is GAGVSQSPRYKVTKRGQDVALRCDPISGHVSLYWYRQALGQGPEFLTYFNYEAQQDKSGLPNDRFSAERPEGSISTLTIQRTEQRDSAMYRCASSLGGRGRNKPQHFGDGTRLSIL.

This clonotype came up many times. This sequence joins TRBV5-1 and TRBJ2-5, with 9 positions matching TRBD1. Germline-derived CDR1 and CDR2 are SGHRS and YFSETQ. Trimming removed 0 bases from V and 2 bases from J; junction bases left unmatched: 2. The CDR3 totals 15 residues. This chain's CDR3 is CASSLGDRAQETQYF. The CDR3 DNA sequence: TGCGCCAGCAGCTTGGGGGACAGGGCGCAAGAGACCCAGTACTTC.

Ten or more counts support this clonotype. Written as DNA, the CDR3 is TGCGCCAGCAGGAGACAGGGTGGAACAGATACGCAGTATTTT. Translated, it gives CASRRQGGTDTQYF. This chain connects TRBV5-1 to TRBJ2-3; 7 nucleotides align to TRBD1. V dropped 5 bases and J dropped 3; count of bases not matched to a gene: 6. CDR1 is SGHRS, CDR2 YFSETQ, per germline. This CDR3 comprises 14 residues.

This clonotype was counted many times. This chain links TRBV7-8 with TRBJ2-6; 9 nucleotides agree with TRBD1. This CDR3 is 17 amino acids long. Germline V lookup: CDR1 SGHVS, CDR2 FQNEAQ. V gave up 5 bases and J gave up 3 bases; unmatched junction bases: 8. In DNA, the CDR3 is TGTGCCAGCAGCCCCTCGACAGGGGGTGTTGGGGCCAACGTCCTGACTTTC. The encoded protein is CASSPSTGGVGANVLTF.

This clonotype was recorded many times. The chain is built from TRBV4-1 and TRBJ2-3; TRBD2 agrees at 13 bases. The CDR3 is 19 amino acids. CDR1 MGHRA and CDR2 YSYEKL come from the germline V gene. The V gene end was trimmed by 0 bases and the J gene end by 6 bases; junction bases not matched to a gene: 12. The CDR3 is CASSQDPGLAGELPDTQYF. The CDR3, as DNA: TGCGCCAGCAGCCAAGATCCCGGACTAGCGGGGGAGTTACCCGATACGCAGTATTTT.

This clonotype was seen repeatedly, ten times or more. The chain links TRBV6-5 to TRBJ2-3, with no clear D. Trimming removed 0 bases at V and 5 bases at J, with 9 bases between. In germline, CDR1 is MNHEY, CDR2 SVGAGI. This CDR3 is built from 14 residues. CDR3 amino acids: CASSYSRLQDTQYF. CDR3 coding DNA: TGTGCCAGCAGTTACTCACGCCTACAAGATACGCAGTATTTT.

The chain recombines TRBV20-1 with TRBJ1-3; D is perhaps TRBD1 (6 bases). The length of the CDR3 is 14 residues. V gave up 3 bases and J gave up 3 bases, with 12 bases separating them. CDR1 is DFQATT and CDR2 is SNEGSKA in the germline V gene (reference sequence). The CDR3 region has the DNA TGCAGTGCTAGCCCGGGGGCGTATGGAAACACCATATATTTT. Its translation is CSASPGAYGNTIYF.

There are many counts of this clonotype. This chain links TRBV7-2 with TRBJ1-2; no clear D. The CDR3 is 15 amino acids. Trimming removed 1 base at V and 2 bases at J, with 11 bases between. Germline loops: CDR1 SGHTA, CDR2 FQGNSA. The CDR3 region is CASSLVHSQNYGYTF. In DNA, the CDR3 is TGTGCCAGCAGCTTAGTGCACAGCCAGAACTATGGCTACACCTTC.

In its sample, this clonotype was seen many times. The CDR3 sequence: CASSLDIYQPQHF. The CDR3 DNA reads as TGTGCCAGCAGTTTAGACATTTATCAGCCCCAGCATTTT. This chain uses TRBV12-3 or TRBV12-4 with TRBJ1-5; D gene ambiguous. Trimming left V 1 base short and J 5 bases short, with 6 bases between. This CDR3 has 13 residues.

At least ten counts were recorded for this clonotype. The rearrangement joins TRBV29-1 to TRBJ2-7; D perhaps matches TRBD1 (6 bases). Germline V gives CDR1 SQVTM, CDR2 ANQGSEA. This CDR3 contains 17 residues. V lost 3 bases, J lost 0 bases, and 21 bases lay in between. The CDR3 sequence is CSVDSSMGQISSYEQYV. The CDR3 DNA is TGCAGCGTTGATTCCTCGATGGGACAAATAAGCTCCTACGAGCAGTACGTC.

This clonotype has at least ten counts. This rearrangement joins TRBV27 to TRBJ2-4; D unresolved. Germline lookup yields CDR1 MNHEY and CDR2 SMNVEV (reference sequence). Trimming removed 4 bases at V and 1 base at J, with 8 bases between. The CDR3 totals 14 residues. In nucleotides, the CDR3 is TGTGCCAGCAGTTCCCTGAGGGCCAAAAACATTCAGTACTTC. Translated, it gives CASSSLRAKNIQYF.

This clonotype was seen ten or more times. The chain combines TRBV5-1 with TRBJ2-7, with 9 nucleotides matching TRBD2. The CDR3 consists of 15 residues. CDR1 is SGHRS, CDR2 YFSETQ, per germline. V was clipped by 4 bases and J by 3 bases; unmatched bases: 8. In nucleotides, the CDR3 is TGCGCCAGCAGCCCGGCGGGGGGGCTAGGCTACGAGCAGTACTTC. This encodes CASSPAGGLGYEQYF.

This clonotype was detected ten times or more. With a much larger clone just one base away, this may be a read error. The V gene is TRBV5-5, the J gene TRBJ2-1; 7 nucleotides align to TRBD1. The V gene end was trimmed by 6 bases and the J gene end by 6 bases; junction bases not matched to a gene: 12. This CDR3 is 15 amino acids long. Germline V CDR1 and CDR2: SGHKS, YYEKEE (reference sequence). The CDR3 spells CASNALRTGANEQFF. The CDR3 DNA reads TGTGCCAGCAACGCCCTGAGGACAGGAGCCAATGAGCAGTTCTTC.

This clonotype occurred a few times. The chain uses TRBV12-3 or TRBV12-4 and TRBJ1-1; D perhaps matches TRBD1 (6 bases). The CDR3 extends over 14 amino acids. V was shortened by 8 bases and J by 4 bases, with 17 bases between the two germline ends. CDR3 region: CASEKLTGSTEAFF. For the CDR3, the DNA is TGTGCCAGCGAGAAATTGACAGGTTCCACTGAAGCTTTCTTT.

This clonotype was counted many times. This chain uses TRBV6-5 with TRBJ2-3; D gene uncertain. The length of the CDR3 is 14 residues. CDR1 and CDR2 (germline): MNHEY, SVGAGI. V lost 1 base, J lost 0 bases, and 5 bases lay in between. CDR3 region: CASSYFTSTDTQYF. For the CDR3, the DNA is TGTGCCAGCAGTTACTTTACTAGCACAGATACGCAGTATTTT.

This clonotype was seen ten or more times. This sequence joins TRBV14 and TRBJ1-1, with a weak D call TRBD1 (5 bases). The CDR3 runs to 16 residues. Per germline, CDR1 SGHDN and CDR2 FVKESK. Trimming left V 5 bases short and J 2 bases short, with 18 bases between. This CDR3 reads CASSYLGAAGNTEAFF. As DNA, the CDR3 is TGTGCCAGCAGCTACCTTGGGGCCGCCGGTAACACTGAAGCTTTCTTT.

This clonotype appeared a few times. The chain has TRBV3-1 and TRBJ2-6; perhaps TRBD1 as D (5 bases). This CDR3 spans 16 amino acids. Germline V gene data show CDR1 as LGHDT and CDR2 as YNNKEL (reference sequence). The V gene lost 6 bases and the J gene lost 0 bases, with 12 bases spanning the gap. DNA for the CDR3: TGTGCCAGCAGTGACAGAATGATCTCTGGGGCCAACGTCCTGACTTTC. It codes for CASSDRMISGANVLTF.

This clonotype came up many times. The rearrangement links TRBV13 to TRBJ1-4; 7 nucleotides agree with TRBD1. V dropped 5 bases and J dropped 3; count of bases not matched to a gene: 9. The CDR3 covers 16 residues. Germline lookup yields CDR1 PRHDT and CDR2 FYEKMQ (reference sequence). CDR3 residues: CASSLLTGYANEKLFF. In nucleotides, the CDR3 is TGTGCCAGCAGCCTCCTGACAGGGTACGCTAATGAAAAACTGTTTTTT.